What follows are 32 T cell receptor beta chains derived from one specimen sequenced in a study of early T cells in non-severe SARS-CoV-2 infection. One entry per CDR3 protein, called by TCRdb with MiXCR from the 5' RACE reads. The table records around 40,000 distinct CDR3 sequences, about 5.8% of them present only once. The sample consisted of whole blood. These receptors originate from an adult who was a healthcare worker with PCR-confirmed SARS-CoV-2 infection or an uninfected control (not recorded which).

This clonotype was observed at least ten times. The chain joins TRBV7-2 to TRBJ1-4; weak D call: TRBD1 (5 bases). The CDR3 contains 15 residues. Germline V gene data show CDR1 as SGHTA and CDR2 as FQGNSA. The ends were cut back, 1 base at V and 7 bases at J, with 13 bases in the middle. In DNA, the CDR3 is TGTGCCAGCAGCTTAGAAGCCAGGGAGGGTGAAAAACTGTTTTTT. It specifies CASSLEAREGEKLFF. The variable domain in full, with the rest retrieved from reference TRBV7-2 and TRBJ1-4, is GAGVSQSPSNKVTEKGKDVELRCDPISGHTALYWYRQSLGQGLEFLIYFQGNSAPDKSGLPSDRFSAERTGGSVSTLTIQRTQQEDSAVYLCASSLEAREGEKLFFGSGTQLSVL.

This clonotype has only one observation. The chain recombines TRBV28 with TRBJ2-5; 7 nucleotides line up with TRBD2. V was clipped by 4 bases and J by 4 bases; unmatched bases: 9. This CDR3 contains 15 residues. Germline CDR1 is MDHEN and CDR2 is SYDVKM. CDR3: CASSSPAGVGETQYF. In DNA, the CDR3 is TGTGCCAGCAGTTCCCCGGCGGGAGTGGGAGAGACCCAGTACTTC.

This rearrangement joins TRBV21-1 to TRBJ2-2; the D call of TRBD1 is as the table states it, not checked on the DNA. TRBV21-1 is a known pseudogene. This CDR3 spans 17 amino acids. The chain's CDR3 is CASSPTRDRPNTGELFF. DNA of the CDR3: TGTGCCAGCAGCCCCACCAGGGACAGACCCAACACCGGGGAGCTGTTTTTT.

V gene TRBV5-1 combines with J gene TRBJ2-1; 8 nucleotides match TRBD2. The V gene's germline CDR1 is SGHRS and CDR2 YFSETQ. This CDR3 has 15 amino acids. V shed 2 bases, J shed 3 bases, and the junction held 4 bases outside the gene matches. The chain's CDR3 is CASSLAGEIYNEQFF. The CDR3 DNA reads TGCGCCAGCAGCTTAGCGGGAGAGATCTACAATGAGCAGTTCTTC. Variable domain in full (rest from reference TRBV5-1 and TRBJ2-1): KAGVTQTPRYLIKTRGQQVTLSCSPISGHRSVSWYQQTPGQGLQFLFEYFSETQRNKGNFPGRFSGRQFSNSRSEMNVSTLELGDSALYLCASSLAGEIYNEQFFGPGTRLTVL.

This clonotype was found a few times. CDR3 sequence reads: CASTTGLGNIQYF. The CDR3, as DNA: TGTGCCAGCACCACTGGTTTGGGAAACATTCAGTACTTC. The J gene is TRBJ2-4, the V gene TRBV6-5; D is unresolved. The CDR3 loop spans 13 amino acids. Germline V gene lookup returns CDR1 MNHEY and CDR2 SVGAGI. V shed 7 bases and J shed 6 bases, with 13 bases lying between them.

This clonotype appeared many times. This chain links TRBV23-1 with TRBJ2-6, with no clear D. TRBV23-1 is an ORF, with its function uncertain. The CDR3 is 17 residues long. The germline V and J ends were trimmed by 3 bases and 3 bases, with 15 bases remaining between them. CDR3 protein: CASSQSDRKFGANVLTF. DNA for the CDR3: TGCGCCAGCAGTCAGTCGGACCGGAAATTTGGGGCCAACGTCCTGACTTTC.

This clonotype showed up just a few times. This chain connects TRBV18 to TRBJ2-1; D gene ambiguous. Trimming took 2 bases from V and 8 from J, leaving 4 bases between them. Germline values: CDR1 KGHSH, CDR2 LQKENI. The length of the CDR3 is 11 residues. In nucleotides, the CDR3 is TGTGCCAGCTCACCAAAGTATGAGCAGTTCTTC. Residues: CASSPKYEQFF.

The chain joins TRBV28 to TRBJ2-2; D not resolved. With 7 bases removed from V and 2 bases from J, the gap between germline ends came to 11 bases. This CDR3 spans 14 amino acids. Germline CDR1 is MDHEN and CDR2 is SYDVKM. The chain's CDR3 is CASINSHNTGELFF. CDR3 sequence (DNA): TGTGCCAGCATCAACAGCCACAACACCGGGGAGCTGTTTTTT.

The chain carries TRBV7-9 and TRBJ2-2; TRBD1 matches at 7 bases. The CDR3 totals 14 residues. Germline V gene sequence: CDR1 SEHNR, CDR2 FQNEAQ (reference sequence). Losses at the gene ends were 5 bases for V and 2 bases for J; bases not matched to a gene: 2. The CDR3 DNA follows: TGTGCCAGCAGCAACAGGGGAAACACCGGGGAGCTGTTTTTT. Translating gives CASSNRGNTGELFF. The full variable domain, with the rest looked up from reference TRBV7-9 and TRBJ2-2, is DTGVSQNPRHKITKRGQNVTFRCDPISEHNRLYWYRQTLGQGPEFLTYFQNEAQLEKSRLLSDRFSAERPKGSFSTLEIQRTEQGDSAMYLCASSNRGNTGELFFGEGSRLTVL.

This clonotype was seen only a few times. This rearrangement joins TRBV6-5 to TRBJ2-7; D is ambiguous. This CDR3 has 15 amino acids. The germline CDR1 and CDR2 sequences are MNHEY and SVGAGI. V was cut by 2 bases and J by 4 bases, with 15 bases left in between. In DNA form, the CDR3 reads TGTGCCAGCAGTTACGGCTCAATGAGGCCTTACGAGCAGTACTTC. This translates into CASSYGSMRPYEQYF.

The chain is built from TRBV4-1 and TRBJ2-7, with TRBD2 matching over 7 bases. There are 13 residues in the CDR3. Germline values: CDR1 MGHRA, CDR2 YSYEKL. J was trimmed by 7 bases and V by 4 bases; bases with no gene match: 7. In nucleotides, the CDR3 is TGCGCCAGCAGCCCCGGACTAGTGGGTGAGCAGTACTTC. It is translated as CASSPGLVGEQYF.

CDR3 region: CASSSSGGQGNTIYF. The CDR3 DNA follows: TGTGCCAGCAGCTCCAGTGGGGGACAGGGAAACACCATATATTTT. This chain joins TRBV9 and TRBJ1-3; 7 bases are a match to TRBD1. Germline assignment: CDR1 SGDLS and CDR2 YYNGEE. Trimming took 4 bases from V and 4 from J; bases not matched to a gene: 8. The CDR3 length is 15 residues.

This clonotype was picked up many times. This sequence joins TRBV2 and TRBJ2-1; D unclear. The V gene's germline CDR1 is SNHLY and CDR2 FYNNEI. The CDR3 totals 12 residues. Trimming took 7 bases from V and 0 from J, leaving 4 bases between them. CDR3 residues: CASKSSYNEQFF. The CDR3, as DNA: TGTGCCAGCAAGAGCTCCTACAATGAGCAGTTCTTC.

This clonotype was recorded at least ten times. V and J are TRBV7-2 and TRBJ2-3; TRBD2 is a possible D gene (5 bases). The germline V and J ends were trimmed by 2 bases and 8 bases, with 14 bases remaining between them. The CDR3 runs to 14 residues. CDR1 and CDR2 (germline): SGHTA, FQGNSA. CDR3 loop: CASSLFEGISTQYF. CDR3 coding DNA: TGTGCCAGCAGCTTATTCGAGGGAATCAGTACGCAGTATTTT. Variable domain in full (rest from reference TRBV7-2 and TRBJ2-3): GAGVSQSPSNKVTEKGKDVELRCDPISGHTALYWYRQSLGQGLEFLIYFQGNSAPDKSGLPSDRFSAERTGGSVSTLTIQRTQQEDSAVYLCASSLFEGISTQYFGPGTRLTVL.

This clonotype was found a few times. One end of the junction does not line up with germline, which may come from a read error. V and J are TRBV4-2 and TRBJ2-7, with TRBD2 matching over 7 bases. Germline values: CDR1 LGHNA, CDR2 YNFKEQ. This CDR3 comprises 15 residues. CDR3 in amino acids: CASSRRERDSYGQYF. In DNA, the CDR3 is TGTGCCAGCAGCCGTCGGGAGCGGGACTCCTACGGGCAGTACTTC.

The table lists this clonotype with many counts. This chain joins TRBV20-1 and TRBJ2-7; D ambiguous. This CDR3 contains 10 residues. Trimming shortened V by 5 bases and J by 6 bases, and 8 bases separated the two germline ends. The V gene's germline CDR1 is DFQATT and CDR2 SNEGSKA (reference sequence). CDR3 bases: TGCAGTGCTGTAGGTAGCGAGCAGTACTTC. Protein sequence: CSAVGSEQYF.

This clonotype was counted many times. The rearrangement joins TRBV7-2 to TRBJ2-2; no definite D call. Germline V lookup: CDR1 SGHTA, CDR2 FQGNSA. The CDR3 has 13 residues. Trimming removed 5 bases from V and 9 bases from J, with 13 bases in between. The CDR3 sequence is CASSPQFGWELFF. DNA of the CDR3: TGTGCCAGCAGCCCCCAATTTGGGTGGGAGCTGTTTTTT.

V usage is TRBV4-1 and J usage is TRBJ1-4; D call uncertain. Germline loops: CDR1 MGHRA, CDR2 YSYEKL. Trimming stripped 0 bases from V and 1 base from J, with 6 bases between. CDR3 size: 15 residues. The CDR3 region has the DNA TGCGCCAGCAGCCAAGATCGGCTAACTAATGAAAAACTGTTTTTT. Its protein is CASSQDRLTNEKLFF.

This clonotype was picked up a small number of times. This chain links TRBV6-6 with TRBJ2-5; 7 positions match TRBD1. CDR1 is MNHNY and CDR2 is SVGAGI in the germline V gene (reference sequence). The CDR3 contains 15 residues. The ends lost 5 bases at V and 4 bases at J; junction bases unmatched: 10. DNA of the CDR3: TGTGCCAGCAGTCCCCTCCGGGCAGGGGGAGAGACCCAGTACTTC. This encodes CASSPLRAGGETQYF.

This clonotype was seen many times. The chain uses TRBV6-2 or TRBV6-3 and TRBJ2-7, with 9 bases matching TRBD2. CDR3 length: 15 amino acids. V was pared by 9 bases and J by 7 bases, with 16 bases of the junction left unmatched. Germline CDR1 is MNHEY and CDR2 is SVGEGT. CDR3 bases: TGTGCCAGTACTACACGTCTAGCGGGAACTGGAGAGCAGTACTTC. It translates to CASTTRLAGTGEQYF.

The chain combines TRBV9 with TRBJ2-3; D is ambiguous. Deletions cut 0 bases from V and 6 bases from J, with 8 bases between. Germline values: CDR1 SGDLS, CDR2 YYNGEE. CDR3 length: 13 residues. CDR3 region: CASSVGERDTQYF. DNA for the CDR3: TGTGCCAGCAGCGTAGGGGAAAGGGATACGCAGTATTTT.

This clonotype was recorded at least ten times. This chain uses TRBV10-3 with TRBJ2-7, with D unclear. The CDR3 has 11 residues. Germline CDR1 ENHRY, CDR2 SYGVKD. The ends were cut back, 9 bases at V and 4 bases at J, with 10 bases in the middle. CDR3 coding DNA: TGTGCCATAAGCATGGGTTACGAGCAGTACTTC. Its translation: CAISMGYEQYF.

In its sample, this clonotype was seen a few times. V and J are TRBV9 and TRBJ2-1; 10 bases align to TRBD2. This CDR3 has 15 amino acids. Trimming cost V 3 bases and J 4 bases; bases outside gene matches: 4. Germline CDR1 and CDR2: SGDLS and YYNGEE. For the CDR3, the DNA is TGTGCCAGCAGCGCTTCTAGCGGGGGATACAATGAGCAGTTCTTC. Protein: CASSASSGGYNEQFF.

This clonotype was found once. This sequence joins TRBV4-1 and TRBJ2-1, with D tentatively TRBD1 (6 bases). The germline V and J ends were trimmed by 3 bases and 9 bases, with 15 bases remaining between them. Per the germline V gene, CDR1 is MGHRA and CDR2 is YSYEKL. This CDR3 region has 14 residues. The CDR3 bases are TGCGCCAGCAGCCAGGATCAACAGGGAACTGAGCAGTTCTTC. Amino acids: CASSQDQQGTEQFF.

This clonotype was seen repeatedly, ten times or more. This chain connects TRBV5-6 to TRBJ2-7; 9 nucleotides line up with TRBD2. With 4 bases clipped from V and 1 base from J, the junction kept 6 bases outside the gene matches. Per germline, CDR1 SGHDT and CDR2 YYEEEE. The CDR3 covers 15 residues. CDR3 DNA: TGTGCCAGCAGCCCTGGACTAGCGCCATCCTACGAGCAGTACTTC. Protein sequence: CASSPGLAPSYEQYF.

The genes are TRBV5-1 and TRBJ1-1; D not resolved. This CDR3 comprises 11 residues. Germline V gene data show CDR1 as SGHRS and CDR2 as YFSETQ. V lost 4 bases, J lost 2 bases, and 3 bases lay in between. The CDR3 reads CASSENTEAFF. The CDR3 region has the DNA TGCGCCAGCAGCGAAAACACTGAAGCTTTCTTT.

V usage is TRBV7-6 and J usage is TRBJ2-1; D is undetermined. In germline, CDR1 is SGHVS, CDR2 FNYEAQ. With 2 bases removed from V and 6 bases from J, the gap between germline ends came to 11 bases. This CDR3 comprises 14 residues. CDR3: CASSLSSATNEQFF. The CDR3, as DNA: TGTGCCAGCAGCTTATCCAGCGCGACCAATGAGCAGTTCTTC.

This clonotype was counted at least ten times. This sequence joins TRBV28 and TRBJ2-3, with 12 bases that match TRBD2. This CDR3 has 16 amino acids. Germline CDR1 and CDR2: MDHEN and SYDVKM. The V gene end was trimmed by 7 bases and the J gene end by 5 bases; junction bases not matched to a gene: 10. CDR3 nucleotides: TGTGCCAGCACCAATCTAGCGGGAGGGCCCGGAGATACGCAGTATTTT. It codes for CASTNLAGGPGDTQYF.

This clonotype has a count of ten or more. The CDR3 region is CASSQGHHPRKLFF. CDR3 DNA: TGTGCCAGCAGCCAGGGACATCACCCCCGAAAACTGTTTTTT. The chain has TRBV3-1 and TRBJ1-4; possible D gene TRBD1, 6 bases. Trimming left V 3 bases short and J 10 bases short, with 15 bases between. The CDR3 totals 14 residues. CDR1 is LGHDT, CDR2 YNNKEL, per germline (reference sequence).

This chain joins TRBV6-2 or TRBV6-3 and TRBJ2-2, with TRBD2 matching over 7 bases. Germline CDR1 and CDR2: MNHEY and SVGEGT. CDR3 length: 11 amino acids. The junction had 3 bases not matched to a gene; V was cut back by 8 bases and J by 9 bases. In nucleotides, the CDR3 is TGTGCCAGCGGCGGGAGAAGGGAGCTGTTTTTT. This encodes CASGGRRELFF.

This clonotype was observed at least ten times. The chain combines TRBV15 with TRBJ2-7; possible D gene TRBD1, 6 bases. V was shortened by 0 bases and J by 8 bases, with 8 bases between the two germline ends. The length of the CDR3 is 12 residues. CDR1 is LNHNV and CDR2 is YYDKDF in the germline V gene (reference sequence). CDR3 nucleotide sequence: TGTGCCACCAGCAGAGAGACAGGAAAGCAGTACTTC. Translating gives CATSRETGKQYF.

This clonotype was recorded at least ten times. The CDR3 here is CASGRQNTEAFF. CDR3 coding DNA: TGTGCCAGCGGTCGACAGAACACTGAAGCTTTCTTT. The V gene is TRBV11-3, the J gene TRBJ1-1; D is unresolved. The V end lost 8 bases, the J end lost 1 base, and 8 bases lay between the germline ends. This CDR3 is built from 12 residues. Looked up from germline, CDR1 is SGHNT and CDR2 is YENEEA.